Reported below is one T cell receptor beta chain. Its antigen is not known. This entry belongs to a study of identical twins. Study-wide points: With abundant cord blood beta clonotypes, insertions were fewer; memory repertoires showed no such pattern. Within monozygotic twins, out-of-frame TCR alpha sharing was underestimated by the models.

A universal primer site was incorporated via template switching, and the cDNA contained unique molecular identifiers. TCRdb reanalysed the 5' RACE reads using MiXCR and keeps one entry per CDR3 protein. The profile shows some 760,000 distinct CDR3 sequences, about 20% of them singletons. Germline V gene data show CDR1 as DFQATT and CDR2 as SNEGSKA (reference sequence). V was pared by 6 bases and J by 9 bases, with 22 bases between. The CDR3 runs to 14 residues. These sequences were also reported in another study, on T cells expressing NK-cell markers.

Sequencing was performed on PBMCs. The receptor was derived from a woman under 30 in good health. This chain connects TRBV20-1 to TRBJ2-3, with a tentative D call TRBD1 (6 bases). CDR3 in DNA: TGCAGTGCGCCGGACAGCAACGCACAGATCACGCAGTATTTT. It codes for CSAPDSNAQITQYF.